These 23 T cell receptor beta chains came from one sample sequenced in a study of shared clonotypes between healthy human individuals. Only in-frame clones appear in the TCRdb table, and some are missing; sequencing was by immunoSEQ multiplex PCR. The sample carries about 610,000 clones, about 95% recorded once. Naive CD8 cells lacked CD45RO and underwent positive selection for CCR7, leaving out terminally differentiated effector memory CD45RA+ cells. The sequencing sample was made of naive CD8+ T cells sorted from blood. All receptors come from a woman in her 30s in good health.

A note on this clone: Other nucleotide sequences from this sample produce the same CDR3. The chain is built from TRBV15 and TRBJ1-5; D gene ambiguous. V was trimmed by 0 bases and J by 0 bases, leaving 6 bases between them. Germline CDR1 is LNHNV and CDR2 is YYDKDF (reference sequence). There are 15 residues in the CDR3. The CDR3 loop reads CATSRDPNSNQPQHF. The CDR3 coding sequence is TGTGCCACCAGCAGAGACCCAAATAGCAATCAGCCCCAGCATTTT. The complete variable domain, with remaining parts taken from reference TRBV15 and TRBJ1-5, reads DAMVIQNPRYQVTQFGKPVTLSCSQTLNHNVMYWYQQKSSQAPKLLFHYYDKDFNNEADTPDNFQSRRPNTSFCFLDIRSPGLGDTAMYLCATSRDPNSNQPQHFGDGTRLSIL.

This clone was seen only a few times. Other DNA variants within this sample encode the same CDR3. The chain carries TRBV11-2 and TRBJ2-7, with 9 bases identical to TRBD2. The ends lost 1 base at V and 5 bases at J; junction bases unmatched: 3. This CDR3 comprises 14 residues. Germline V gene sequence: CDR1 SGHAT, CDR2 FQNNGV. The DNA of the CDR3 is TGTGCCAGCAGCTTAGGCGGGAGGGGAAACGAGCAGTACTTC. Translation: CASSLGGRGNEQYF. Combining the CDR3 with reference TRBV11-2 and TRBJ2-7 gives the whole variable domain EAGVAQSPRYKIIEKRQSVAFWCNPISGHATLYWYQQILGQGPKLLIQFQNNGVVDDSQLPKDRFSAERLKGVDSTLKIQPAKLEDSAVYLCASSLGGRGNEQYFGPGTRLTVT.

In this sample, this clone turned up once. V usage is TRBV27 and J usage is TRBJ2-5; 11 bases line up with TRBD2. The CDR3 is made up of 16 amino acids. From germline, CDR1 is MNHEY and CDR2 SMNVEV (reference sequence). V was clipped by 2 bases and J by 5 bases; unmatched bases: 7. The DNA of the CDR3 is TGTGCCAGCAGTTTAGAGGCTAGCGGGAGGCTCGAGACCCAGTACTTC. It translates to CASSLEASGRLETQYF.

This chain's CDR3 is CASSPPSGLAGGTNTGELFF. The CDR3 DNA is TGTGCCAGCAGCCCTCCCTCGGGACTAGCGGGAGGAACGAACACCGGGGAGCTGTTTTTT. This chain uses TRBV9 with TRBJ2-2, with 15 positions matching TRBD2. The CDR3 is 20 residues long. V gave up 4 bases and J gave up 0 bases; unmatched junction bases: 10. Germline V gene lookup returns CDR1 SGDLS and CDR2 YYNGEE.

This rearrangement joins TRBV5-6 to TRBJ2-2, with D tentatively TRBD2 (6 bases). The V gene lost 6 bases and the J gene lost 0 bases, with 12 bases spanning the gap. Germline loops: CDR1 SGHDT, CDR2 YYEEEE. The CDR3 spans 15 residues. The CDR3 DNA follows: TGTGCCAGCAACCAAGCGGGTTCGAACACCGGGGAGCTGTTTTTT. It is translated as CASNQAGSNTGELFF.

The chain has TRBV4-1 and TRBJ2-3, with unresolved D. With 5 bases removed from V and 3 bases from J, the gap between germline ends came to 12 bases. Germline loops: CDR1 MGHRA, CDR2 YSYEKL. The CDR3 length is 14 residues. The CDR3 sequence is CASSSLLGTDTQYF. The CDR3 region has the DNA TGCGCCAGCAGCTCCCTCCTGGGAACAGATACGCAGTATTTT.

The CDR3 DNA follows: TGTGCCCGGGACTGGGATGGTCTGGATGGCTACACCTTC. It codes for CARDWDGLDGYTF. The chain carries TRBV30 and TRBJ1-2, with D perhaps matching TRBD1 (5 bases). Germline-derived CDR1 and CDR2 are GTSNPN and SVGIG (reference sequence). V was shortened by 8 bases and J by 6 bases, with 19 bases between the two germline ends. This CDR3 has 13 amino acids.

The CDR3 bases are TGTGCCAGCAGTCGACAGACATACGAGCAGTACTTC. As protein: CASSRQTYEQYF. The chain recombines TRBV6-1 with TRBJ2-7, with D perhaps TRBD1 (5 bases). Germline V CDR1 and CDR2: MNHNS, SASEGT. The CDR3 has 12 residues. V was clipped by 5 bases and J by 4 bases, with 9 bases between them.

CDR3 protein: CASSQVQGGIGETQYF. The CDR3 coding sequence is TGCGCCAGCAGCCAAGTGCAGGGGGGGATTGGGGAGACCCAGTACTTC. The J gene is TRBJ2-5, the V gene TRBV4-1, with D perhaps assigned TRBD1 or TRBD2 (7 bases each). CDR1 and CDR2 from the germline V gene are MGHRA and YSYEKL. This CDR3 spans 16 amino acids. V lost 1 base and J 5 bases, leaving 17 bases between the germline ends.

V gene TRBV6-5 combines with J gene TRBJ1-2, with unresolved D. V was shortened by 2 bases and J by 3 bases, with 7 bases between the two germline ends. The CDR3 is made up of 13 amino acids. From germline, CDR1 is MNHEY and CDR2 SVGAGI. The CDR3 region is CASSYTADYGYTF. CDR3 sequence (DNA): TGTGCCAGCAGTTACACCGCCGACTATGGCTACACCTTC.

In this sample, this clone turned up once. This chain uses TRBV15 with TRBJ2-7; TRBD1 matches at 10 bases. In germline, CDR1 is LNHNV, CDR2 YYDKDF (reference sequence). V gave up 5 bases and J gave up 4 bases; unmatched junction bases: 8. The CDR3 has 15 amino acids. CDR3 sequence reads: CATSFSGTGEYEQYF. CDR3 in DNA: TGTGCCACCAGCTTTTCCGGGACAGGGGAATACGAGCAGTACTTC. Combining the CDR3 with reference TRBV15 and TRBJ2-7 gives the whole variable domain DAMVIQNPRYQVTQFGKPVTLSCSQTLNHNVMYWYQQKSSQAPKLLFHYYDKDFNNEADTPDNFQSRRPNTSFCFLDIRSPGLGDTAMYLCATSFSGTGEYEQYFGPGTRLTVT.

CDR3 coding DNA: TGTGCCAGCAGTGGGGACAGACAAGAGACCCAGTACTTC. It is translated as CASSGDRQETQYF. This sequence joins TRBV27 and TRBJ2-5; 7 nucleotides match TRBD1. The CDR3 is made up of 13 amino acids. In germline, CDR1 is MNHEY, CDR2 SMNVEV (reference sequence). V gave up 5 bases and J gave up 2 bases; unmatched junction bases: 2.

The chain links TRBV4-1 to TRBJ1-6; the D is unclear. CDR1 and CDR2 (germline): MGHRA, YSYEKL. The V and J ends lost 1 base and 5 bases respectively, with 3 bases between them. This CDR3 is 13 amino acids long. The CDR3, as DNA: TGCGCCAGCAGCCAAGTGGATAATTCACCCCTCCACTTT. Protein: CASSQVDNSPLHF.

This chain links TRBV7-9 with TRBJ2-2; 8 bases are a match to TRBD1. From germline, CDR1 is SEHNR and CDR2 FQNEAQ (reference sequence). CDR3 length: 14 amino acids. V gave up 6 bases and J gave up 6 bases; unmatched junction bases: 6. The CDR3 loop is CASSEDRVAGELFF. CDR3 sequence (DNA): TGTGCCAGCAGTGAGGACAGGGTCGCCGGGGAGCTGTTTTTT.

J is TRBJ2-1 and V is TRBV7-2, with D perhaps matching TRBD2 (6 bases). V lost 1 base to trimming and J lost 8 bases, with 15 bases between them. The length of the CDR3 is 15 residues. Looked up from germline, CDR1 is SGHTA and CDR2 is FQGNSA. The CDR3 is CASSLGETRVDEQFF. CDR3 in DNA: TGTGCCAGCAGCTTAGGGGAGACTAGAGTGGATGAGCAGTTCTTC.

The chain combines TRBV21-1 with TRBJ1-2. TRBV21-1 is given as a pseudogene. The CDR3 sequence is 17 residues long. CDR3 residues: CASRPTAGAGRDYGYTF. DNA for the CDR3: TGTGCCAGCAGACCAACAGCAGGGGCAGGGAGGGACTATGGCTACACCTTC.

This chain connects TRBV7-9 to TRBJ2-5; no clear D. The germline CDR1 and CDR2 sequences are SEHNR and FQNEAQ (reference sequence). The CDR3 is 12 residues long. The V gene lost 1 base and the J gene lost 11 bases, with 11 bases spanning the gap. As DNA, the CDR3 is TGTGCCAGCAGCTTAGATAGGAGAGAGCAGTACTTC. This codes for CASSLDRREQYF.

This chain connects TRBV28 to TRBJ2-7, with TRBD1 matching over 9 bases. V shed 6 bases, J shed 1 base, and the junction held 10 bases outside the gene matches. Germline CDR1 reads MDHEN; CDR2 reads SYDVKM. The CDR3 extends over 16 amino acids. The CDR3 DNA follows: TGTGCCAGCAGGCTCACGGGACAGGGACATTCCTACGAGCAGTACTTC. Amino acids: CASRLTGQGHSYEQYF.

This rearrangement joins TRBV5-6 to TRBJ2-1; D is unresolved. The CDR3 covers 14 residues. Trimming took 4 bases from V and 2 from J, leaving 10 bases between them. Germline CDR1 reads SGHDT; CDR2 reads YYEEEE. The CDR3 DNA reads TGTGCCAGCAGCCAGAGCTGGGCCTACAATGAGCAGTTCTTC. As protein: CASSQSWAYNEQFF.

The chain carries TRBV28 and TRBJ2-7; D possibly uses TRBD1 or TRBD2 (5 bases each). The V gene's germline CDR1 is MDHEN and CDR2 SYDVKM. The CDR3 totals 14 residues. The V end was cut by 5 bases, the J end by 3 bases, with 14 bases between. In DNA form, the CDR3 reads TGTGCCAGCAGTACACGGGGACCGAGCTACGAGCAGTACTTC. Translating gives CASSTRGPSYEQYF.

In its sample, this clone was seen a few times. The gene calls are TRBV30 and TRBJ1-1; 7 positions agree with TRBD1. The V segment lost 4 bases and the J segment 1 base; nucleotides outside the gene matches: 6. Germline V gene sequence: CDR1 GTSNPN, CDR2 SVGIG (reference sequence). This CDR3 contains 14 residues. The CDR3 protein is CAWTGDSQNTEAFF. CDR3 nucleotides: TGTGCCTGGACCGGGGACAGCCAGAACACTGAAGCTTTCTTT.

The V gene is TRBV29-1, the J gene TRBJ2-7; D is possibly TRBD2 (6 bases). The CDR3 totals 13 residues. With 0 bases removed from V and 3 bases from J, the gap between germline ends came to 9 bases. Germline V lookup: CDR1 SQVTM, CDR2 ANQGSEA. The CDR3 spells CSVEDEGGYEQYF. The DNA for the CDR3 is TGCAGCGTTGAAGACGAGGGAGGCTACGAGCAGTACTTC.

Here the CDR3 reads CASSGRDQTSFRYGYTF. CDR3 bases: TGTGCCAGCAGCGGCCGGGATCAGACGTCTTTCCGGTATGGCTACACCTTC. The rearrangement uses TRBV9 and TRBJ1-2; D is unresolved. The CDR3 covers 17 residues. Trimming took 3 bases from V and 5 from J, leaving 23 bases between them. CDR1 is SGDLS, CDR2 YYNGEE, per germline.